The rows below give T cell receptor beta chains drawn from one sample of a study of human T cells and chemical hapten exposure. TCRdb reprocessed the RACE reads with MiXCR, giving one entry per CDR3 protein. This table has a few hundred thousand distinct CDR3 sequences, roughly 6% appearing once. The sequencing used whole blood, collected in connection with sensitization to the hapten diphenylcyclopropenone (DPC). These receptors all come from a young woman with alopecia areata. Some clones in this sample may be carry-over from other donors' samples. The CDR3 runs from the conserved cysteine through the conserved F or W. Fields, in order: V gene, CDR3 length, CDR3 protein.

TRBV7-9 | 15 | CASSRPGTGDYEQYF
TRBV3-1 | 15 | CASSQANRNTGELFF
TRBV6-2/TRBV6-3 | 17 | CASSYTRPAGGTDTQYF
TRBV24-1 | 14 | CATSEPGGAGELFF
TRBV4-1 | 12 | CASSPTGLTQYF
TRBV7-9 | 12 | CASSLERSGAFF
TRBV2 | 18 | CASSTPRERRGSHYEQYF
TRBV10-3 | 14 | CAISDLSAEDTIYF
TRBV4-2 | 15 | CASSQDDGLTETQYF
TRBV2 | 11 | CASRRTETQYF
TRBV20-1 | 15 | CSARDGDSASYEQYF
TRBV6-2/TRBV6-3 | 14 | CASNGDSKNQPQHF
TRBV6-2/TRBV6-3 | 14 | CASTFGSLNTEAFF
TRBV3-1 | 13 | CASSQSTGSGYTF
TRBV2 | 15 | CASSGAGNHQETQYF
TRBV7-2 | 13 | CASSLGVLEPQHF
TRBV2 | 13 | CASRERQGTEAFF
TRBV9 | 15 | CASSVGGAGANVLTF
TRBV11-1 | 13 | CASSFAPGHEQYF
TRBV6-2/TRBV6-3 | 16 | CASTRGGQGWSYGYTF
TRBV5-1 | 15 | CASSKDSNLIYEQYF
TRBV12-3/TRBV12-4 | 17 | CASSTHGIRPRGTEAFF
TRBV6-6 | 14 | CATKEGGRTGELFF
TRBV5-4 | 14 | CASSWDRKAYEQYF
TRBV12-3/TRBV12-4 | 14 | CASSFSQGADEQFF
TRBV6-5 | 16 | CASSWIQGRRNTEAFF
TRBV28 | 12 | CASSTGWTEAFF
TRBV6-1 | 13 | CASQGVKNTEAFF
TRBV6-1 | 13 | CASSVGTGTEAFF
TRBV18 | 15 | CASSPWRGRNQPQHF
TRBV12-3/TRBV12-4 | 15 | CASSFSAGDRYEQYF
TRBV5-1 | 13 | CASNIQGVGGYTF
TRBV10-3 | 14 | CAISSGTTQETQYF
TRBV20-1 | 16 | CSATSGTGGSGNTIYF
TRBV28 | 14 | CASSSPTPVYEQYF
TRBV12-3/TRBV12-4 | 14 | CASSGLDRDQPQHF
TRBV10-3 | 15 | CAISESASGSYEQYF
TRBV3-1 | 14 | CASSQRDPGTEAFF
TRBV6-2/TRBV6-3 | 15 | CASSYSGGDGNTIYF
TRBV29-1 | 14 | CSTRGPSWADTQYF
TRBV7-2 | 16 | CASSLRAGGLDSPLHF
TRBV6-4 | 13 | CATRGTGGFEQFF
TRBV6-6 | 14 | CASSYSVSTGELFF
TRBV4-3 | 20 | CASSQTLGIAMFANTGELFF
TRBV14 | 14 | CASSLSAGRGEAFF
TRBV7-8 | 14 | CASSSSSPGNTIYF
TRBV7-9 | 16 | CASSSPPADYNSPLHF
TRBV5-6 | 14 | CASSSGTGYYGYTF
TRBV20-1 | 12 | CSSSGRSRELFF
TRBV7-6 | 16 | CASSLSSQVSYNEQFF